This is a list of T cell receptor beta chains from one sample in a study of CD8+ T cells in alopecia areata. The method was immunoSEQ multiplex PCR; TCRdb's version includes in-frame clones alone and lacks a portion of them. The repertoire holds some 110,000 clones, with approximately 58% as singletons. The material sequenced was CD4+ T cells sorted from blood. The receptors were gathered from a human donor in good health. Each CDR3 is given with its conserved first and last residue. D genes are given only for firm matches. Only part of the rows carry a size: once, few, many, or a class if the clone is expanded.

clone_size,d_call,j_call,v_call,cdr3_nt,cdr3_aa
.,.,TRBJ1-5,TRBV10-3,TGTGCCATCAGTGGGGGGATTCAGCCCCAGCATTTT,CAISGGIQPQHF
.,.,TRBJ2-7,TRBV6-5,TGTGCCAGCAGCCGGGACGGGTACGAGCAGTACTTC,CASSRDGYEQYF
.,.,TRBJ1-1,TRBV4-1,TGCGCCAGCAGCCAAATAGCCTCCCCGCCCACTGAAGCTTTCTTT,CASSQIASPPTEAFF
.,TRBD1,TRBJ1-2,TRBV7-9,TGTGCCAGCAGCCCCCAGGGGGAAACTAACTATGGCTACACCTTC,CASSPQGETNYGYTF
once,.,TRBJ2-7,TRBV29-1,TGCAGCGTCTGGGGCCAGGGCGTCAACGAGCAGTACTTC,CSVWGQGVNEQYF
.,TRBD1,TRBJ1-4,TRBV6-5,TGTGCCAGCCGTACCAGGGGGGCACCTAATGAAAAACTGTTTTTT,CASRTRGAPNEKLFF
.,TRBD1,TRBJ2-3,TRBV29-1,TGCAGCGTTTGGACAGGGTTTAGCACAGATACGCAGTATTTT,CSVWTGFSTDTQYF
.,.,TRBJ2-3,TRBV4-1,TGCGCCAGCAGTCCTAGCCCAGATACGCAGTATTTT,CASSPSPDTQYF
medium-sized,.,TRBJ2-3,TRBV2,TGTGCCAGCAGCCGGGACGAAGATACGCAGTATTTT,CASSRDEDTQYF
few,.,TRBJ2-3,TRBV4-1,TGCGCCAGCAGCCCGTTTGTATCAGATACGCAGTATTTT,CASSPFVSDTQYF
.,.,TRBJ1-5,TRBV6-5,TGTGCCAGCAGCTACGGGCAGAATCAGCCCCAGCATTTT,CASSYGQNQPQHF
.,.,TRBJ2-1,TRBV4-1,TGCGCCAGCAGCCAAACTAGCTACAATGAGCAGTTCTTC,CASSQTSYNEQFF
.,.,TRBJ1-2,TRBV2,TGTGCCAGCAGTGATCTCTTGAGTCGTGATGGCTACACCTTC,CASSDLLSRDGYTF
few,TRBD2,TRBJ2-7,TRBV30,TGTGCCTGTCAGCGGGGGGGAACCTACGAGCAGTACTTC,CACQRGGTYEQYF
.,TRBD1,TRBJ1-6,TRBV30,TGTGCCTGGAGTGCCGCAGGGGGCAATTCACCCCTCCACTTT,CAWSAAGGNSPLHF
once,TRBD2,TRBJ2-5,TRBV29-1,TGCAGCGTCGGAGCGGGGGGACAAGAGACCCAGTACTTC,CSVGAGGQETQYF
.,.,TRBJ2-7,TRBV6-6,TGTGCCAGCTCCCCGGAGGCTCTGAAGCCCTACGAGCAGTACTTC,CASSPEALKPYEQYF
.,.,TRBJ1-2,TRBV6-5,TGTGCCAGCAGCCTTGGACGGACCTATGGCTACACCTTC,CASSLGRTYGYTF
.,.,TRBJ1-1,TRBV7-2,TGTGCCAGCAGTCGGGGACAAACAATGAACACTGAAGCTTTCTTT,CASSRGQTMNTEAFF
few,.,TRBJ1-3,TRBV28,TGTGCCAGCAGCCCTTCGAGGGATGGAAACACCATATATTTT,CASSPSRDGNTIYF
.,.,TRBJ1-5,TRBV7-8,TGTGCCAGCAGCTCTTGGGACGGAGCGAATCAGCCCCAGCATTTT,CASSSWDGANQPQHF
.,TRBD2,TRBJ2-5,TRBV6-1,TGTGCCAGCAGTGAAGCGGTCAGGACTAGCGGCTTGGAGACCCAGTACTTC,CASSEAVRTSGLETQYF
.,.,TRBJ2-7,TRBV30,TGTGCCTACGGGTCCTACGAGCAGTACTTC,CAYGSYEQYF
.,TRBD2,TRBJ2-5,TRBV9,TGTGCCAGCAGCGCAACGGGACTAGCGGAAGAGACCCAGTACTTC,CASSATGLAEETQYF
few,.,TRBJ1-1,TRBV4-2,TGTGCCAGCAGCCAAGATCTGGGGGCCAAAGCTTTCTTT,CASSQDLGAKAFF
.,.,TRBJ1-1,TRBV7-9,TGTGCCAGCAGCTTAGTCGTGAACACTGAAGCTTTCTTT,CASSLVVNTEAFF
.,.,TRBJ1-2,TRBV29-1,TGCAGCGTAGAAAATGCTGGCTACACCTTC,CSVENAGYTF
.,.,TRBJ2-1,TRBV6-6,TGTGCCAGCAGTGGGTGGGGTAACAATGAGCAGTTCTTC,CASSGWGNNEQFF
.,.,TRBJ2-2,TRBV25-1,TGTGCCAGCAAGGGGCAGCACTACACCGGGGAGCTGTTTTTT,CASKGQHYTGELFF
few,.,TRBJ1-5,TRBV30,TGTGCCTGGAGTGCGGGGGCCAGCAATCAGCCCCAGCATTTT,CAWSAGASNQPQHF
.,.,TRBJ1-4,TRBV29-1,TGCAGCGTCGGGGGTCTCAATGAAAAACTGTTTTTT,CSVGGLNEKLFF
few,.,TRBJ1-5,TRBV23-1,TGCGCCAGCAGTCAAGTGGGGGGAGGCAATCAGCCCCAGCATTTT,CASSQVGGGNQPQHF
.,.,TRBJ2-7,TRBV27,TGTGCCAGCAGTTTGCCCGACCCATCCTACGAGCAGTACTTC,CASSLPDPSYEQYF
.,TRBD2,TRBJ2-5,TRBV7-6,TGTGCCAGCAGCCCGAACGCGGGAGTACAAGAGACCCAGTACTTC,CASSPNAGVQETQYF
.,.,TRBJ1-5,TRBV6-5,TGTGCCAGCAGCCCCCCAGGGAACCGGAATCAGCCCCAGCATTTT,CASSPPGNRNQPQHF
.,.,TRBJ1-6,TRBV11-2,TGTGCCAGCAGCTTTGGACGTGGGTACTCCTATAATTCACCCCTCCACTTT,CASSFGRGYSYNSPLHF
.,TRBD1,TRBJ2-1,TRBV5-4,TGTGCCAGCAGCGGTAAACAGGGGCACAATGAGCAGTTCTTC,CASSGKQGHNEQFF
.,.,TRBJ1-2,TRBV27,TGTGCCAGCAGTCCTCGAGGCACAGCCGATCTTTTGGGCTACACCTTC,CASSPRGTADLLGYTF
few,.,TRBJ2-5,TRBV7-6,TGTGCCAGCAGCCGAGGCCCAGAGACCCAGTACTTC,CASSRGPETQYF
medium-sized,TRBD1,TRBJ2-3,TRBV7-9,TGTGCCAGCAGCCCCTCGACAGGGGGTCCAGATACGCAGTATTTT,CASSPSTGGPDTQYF
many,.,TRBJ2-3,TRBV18,TGTGCCAGCTCACTCCTACAGGGAACTACAGATACGCAGTATTTT,CASSLLQGTTDTQYF
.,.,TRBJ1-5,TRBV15,TGTGCCACCAGCAGAGATCCAGCCCTGCAAGGGGCCCAGCATTTT,CATSRDPALQGAQHF